Shown below are 13 T cell receptor beta chains from a single sample sequenced in a study of T cells in Graves' hyperthyroidism and ophthalmopathy. The CDR3 regions of TCR beta were amplified from RNA transcripts. Carried out on the TCR CDR3, a first-round RT-PCR used the HTBI primer set. TCRdb fed the multiplex PCR reads into MiXCR, producing one record per CDR3 protein. This sample has 500,000 to 650,000 distinct CDR3 sequences, with 20% found just once. The sample comprised blood. The receptors originated from a man aged 40-49 years with Graves' ophthalmopathy.

This chain links TRBV6-1 with TRBJ1-4; 8 bases map to TRBD1. The CDR3 extends over 13 amino acids. V lost 6 bases and J lost 13; bases outside the gene matches: 10. Germline V CDR1 and CDR2: MNHNS, SASEGT. In nucleotides, the CDR3 is TGTGCCAGCAGGGCTCAGGGGGCGGGTATACTGTTTTTT. This codes for CASRAQGAGILFF.

CDR3 amino acids: CSARDPSHRTEAFF. The CDR3, as DNA: TGCAGTGCTAGAGACCCTTCCCACAGGACTGAAGCTTTCTTT. The chain recombines TRBV20-1 with TRBJ1-1, with a weak D call TRBD1 (5 bases). The germline V gene has CDR1 DFQATT and CDR2 SNEGSKA (reference sequence). This CDR3 is built from 14 residues. The ends were cut back, 0 bases at V and 5 bases at J, with 13 bases in the middle.

This clonotype was counted between two and nine times. This chain connects TRBV2 to TRBJ2-2; D is perhaps TRBD1 or TRBD2 (7 bases each). This CDR3 has 15 residues. CDR1 is SNHLY, CDR2 FYNNEI, per germline. V was pared by 1 base and J by 4 bases, with 10 bases between. The DNA for the CDR3 is TGTGCCAGCAGTGAAGTCAGGGGGGGCACCGGGGAGCTGTTTTTT. As protein: CASSEVRGGTGELFF. The complete variable domain, with remaining parts taken from reference TRBV2 and TRBJ2-2, reads EPEVTQTPSHQVTQMGQEVILRCVPISNHLYFYWYRQILGQKVEFLVSFYNNEISEKSEIFDDQFSVERPDGSNFTLKIRSTKLEDSAMYFCASSEVRGGTGELFFGEGSRLTVL.

This clonotype was observed a handful of times. The chain recombines TRBV5-1 with TRBJ2-3; 7 bases map to TRBD2. From germline, CDR1 is SGHRS and CDR2 YFSETQ. V was pared by 0 bases and J by 5 bases, with 6 bases of the junction left unmatched. CDR3 length: 15 amino acids. The CDR3 coding sequence is TGCGCCAGCAGCTTGGATGGCGGGAGAGTAGATACGCAGTATTTT. Translation: CASSLDGGRVDTQYF.

The chain has TRBV19 and TRBJ1-1, with no clear D. V lost 4 bases, J lost 0 bases, and 18 bases lay in between. Germline-derived CDR1 and CDR2 are LNHDA and SQIVND (reference sequence). The CDR3 extends over 17 amino acids. The CDR3 DNA reads as TGTGCCAGTAGTACCGACCTAGACTACGCCATGAACACTGAAGCTTTCTTT. It encodes CASSTDLDYAMNTEAFF.

The chain recombines TRBV5-8 with TRBJ2-4, with TRBD1 as a possible D gene (5 bases). The CDR3 extends over 14 amino acids. The germline V gene encodes CDR1 SGHTS and CDR2 YDEGEE. V was cut by 0 bases and J by 9 bases, with 13 bases left in between. CDR3 DNA: TGTGCCAGCAGCTTGGACAGGCCAGGAGCCATTCAGTACTTC. Translation: CASSLDRPGAIQYF.

This clonotype was picked up many times. The CDR3 loop reads CSASRGLANVYEQYF. In nucleotides, the CDR3 is TGCAGTGCTAGTCGCGGACTAGCGAACGTCTACGAGCAGTACTTC. The rearrangement uses TRBV20-1 and TRBJ2-7; the match to TRBD2 covers 9 bases. Germline trimming cut 3 bases from V and 3 bases from J; bases unmatched to any gene: 9. The germline gives CDR1 DFQATT, CDR2 SNEGSKA (reference sequence). This CDR3 region has 15 residues.

This chain links TRBV5-1 with TRBJ2-7, with 7 bases matching TRBD1. Per germline, CDR1 SGHRS and CDR2 YFSETQ. Trimming at V came to 0 bases and at J to 2 bases, leaving 5 bases not matched to a gene. This CDR3 contains 15 residues. In nucleotides, the CDR3 is TGCGCCAGCAGCTTGGAGGGACAGAGTGCCTACGAGCAGTACTTC. The encoded protein is CASSLEGQSAYEQYF.

This clonotype was recorded at least ten times. The chain carries TRBV11-2 and TRBJ2-2; D unclear. V dropped 1 base and J dropped 3 bases, with 3 bases sitting between them. This CDR3 has 13 residues. Per germline, CDR1 SGHAT and CDR2 FQNNGV. In nucleotides, the CDR3 is TGTGCCAGCAGCTTAGTGTACACCGGGGAGCTGTTTTTT. Its translation: CASSLVYTGELFF.

The CDR3 nucleotides are TGTGCCAGCAGCTTAGGGGTGATTCAGGGGATGGCCAAAAACATTCAGTACTTC. Amino acid sequence: CASSLGVIQGMAKNIQYF. The J gene is TRBJ2-4, the V gene TRBV11-2; D is perhaps TRBD1 (6 bases). The CDR3 loop spans 18 amino acids. Trimming stripped 1 base from V and 1 base from J, with 17 bases between. Germline V gene lookup returns CDR1 SGHAT and CDR2 FQNNGV.

To note about this clonotype: Being one base from a much bigger clone, this may be a read error. The chain uses TRBV12-3 or TRBV12-4 and TRBJ2-2; D is perhaps TRBD1 (5 bases). V gave up 0 bases and J gave up 4 bases, with 9 bases separating them. The CDR3 length is 15 residues. The CDR3 protein is CASSLAWGGTGELFF. CDR3 nucleotide sequence: TGTGCCAGCAGTTTAGCGTGGGGCGGCACCGGGGAGCTGTTTTTT.

This clonotype was observed many times. The gene calls are TRBV7-2 and TRBJ2-5; tentative D call: TRBD1 (6 bases). Germline values: CDR1 SGHTA, CDR2 FQGNSA. The CDR3 is 15 amino acids. V dropped 3 bases and J dropped 4 bases, with 15 bases sitting between them. The CDR3 DNA reads as TGTGCCAGCAGCTTCGTTGGGGGCGGAGGAGAGACCCAGTACTTC. Translation: CASSFVGGGGETQYF.

The chain joins TRBV9 to TRBJ2-1, with a possible D match to TRBD1 (7 bases). Germline lookup yields CDR1 SGDLS and CDR2 YYNGEE. Trimming shortened V by 1 base and J by 0 bases, and 14 bases separated the two germline ends. This CDR3 comprises 17 residues. The CDR3 coding sequence is TGTGCCAGCAGCGTAACCAGGGGGGCCAGCTCCTACAATGAGCAGTTCTTC. This codes for CASSVTRGASSYNEQFF.